Below are 6 T cell receptor beta chains sequenced from a single sample in a study of blood T cells in healthy people across ages. The authors ran a second PCR of roughly 7 to 11 cycles using a sample-barcoded 5' primer and a J-beta primer mix. TCRdb processed the 5' RACE reads anew with MiXCR; each CDR3 protein has one entry. Of approximately 2,000,000 distinct CDR3 sequences listed, 39% are singletons. The sample comprised blood. These receptors all come from a human donor in good health.

Of note for this clonotype: The germline gene is not matched at one end of the junction; a read error may be the cause. The chain recombines TRBV12-3 or TRBV12-4 with TRBJ2-7; D is uncertain. CDR3 length: 14 residues. The CDR3 DNA is TGTGTCAGCAGTTTAGAACTGGGCTCCTACGAGCAGTACTTC. It is translated as CVSSLELGSYEQYF.

In DNA form, the CDR3 reads TGTGCCAGCAGCAGCGTCGAAGGGGCTGGCGAGCAGTACTTC. Amino acids: CASSSVEGAGEQYF. This sequence joins TRBV28 and TRBJ2-7, with D perhaps matching TRBD1 (5 bases). V lost 6 bases and J lost 6, with 18 bases in between. Germline V gene lookup returns CDR1 MDHEN and CDR2 SYDVKM. This CDR3 has 14 amino acids.

The genes are TRBV10-3 and TRBJ2-7; D ambiguous. The CDR3 extends over 13 amino acids. The germline gives CDR1 ENHRY, CDR2 SYGVKD. Deletions cut 6 bases from V and 2 bases from J, with 11 bases between. The CDR3 sequence is CAISKTDPYEQYF. The CDR3 nucleotides read TGTGCCATCAGCAAGACTGACCCCTACGAGCAGTACTTC.

In this sample, this clonotype turned up a few times. The J gene is TRBJ1-5, the V gene TRBV6-2 or TRBV6-3; D is perhaps TRBD1 (5 bases). CDR3 length equals 18 residues. Trimming left V 2 bases short and J 0 bases short, with 17 bases between. Germline CDR1 MNHEY, CDR2 SVGEGT. CDR3 amino acids: CASSYPFRDRYSNQPQHF. The CDR3 DNA reads as TGTGCCAGCAGTTACCCTTTCCGGGACCGATATAGCAATCAGCCCCAGCATTTT.

The rearrangement joins TRBV5-1 to TRBJ2-7; 8 nucleotides agree with TRBD1. This CDR3 is 15 amino acids long. Trimming at V came to 5 bases and at J to 4 bases, leaving 11 bases not matched to a gene. Germline assignment: CDR1 SGHRS and CDR2 YFSETQ. The CDR3 region has the DNA TGCGCCAGCAGTCCAGGACAGGGTCTTATTTACGAGCAGTACTTC. Translating it yields CASSPGQGLIYEQYF.

The DNA of the CDR3 is TGTGCCAGCAGTGAATTCTTTACAGGGAGCTCCTACGAGCAGTACTTC. It codes for CASSEFFTGSSYEQYF. The V call is TRBV25-1, the J call TRBJ2-7, with TRBD1 as a possible D gene (6 bases). In germline, CDR1 is MGHDK, CDR2 SYGVNS. CDR3 length: 16 amino acids. V lost 1 base to trimming and J lost 0 bases, with 13 bases between them.